One sample yielded the 10 T cell receptor beta chains listed below, sequenced in a study of T cells expressing NK-cell markers. TCRdb reprocessed the 5' RACE reads; each CDR3 protein has one entry and no DNA is given. The sample's table shows hundreds of thousands of distinct CDR3 sequences. Sequencing used blood T cells: a sorted CD56 or NKG2C T cell subset, CD4+ or CD8+ T cells, or bulk PBMC T cells (not recorded which). The receptors were gathered from a woman aged 18-70 years in good health.

This chain joins TRBV13 and TRBJ2-7; lacking DNA, the TRBD2 call made by TCRdb goes unchecked. Germline V lookup: CDR1 PRHDT, CDR2 FYEKMQ (reference sequence). The CDR3 is made up of 16 amino acids. CDR3 region: CASSTRTSGRPYEQYF.

The CDR3 sequence is CASNPQAGRYNSPLHF. This rearrangement joins TRBV6-1 to TRBJ1-6; with no DNA, the TCRdb D assignment of TRBD1 cannot be verified. Germline V gives CDR1 MNHNS, CDR2 SASEGT. This CDR3 has 16 amino acids.

The chain has TRBV7-9 and TRBJ2-2; TCRdb names TRBD2, which stays unverified in the absence of DNA. Per germline, CDR1 SEHNR and CDR2 FQNEAQ (reference sequence). The length of the CDR3 is 15 residues. The CDR3 sequence: CASSPAQANTGELFF.

The rearrangement links TRBV27 to TRBJ2-1; the TCRdb D gene call, TRBD2, has no DNA to confirm it. Germline V gives CDR1 MNHEY, CDR2 SMNVEV (reference sequence). This CDR3 region has 17 residues. The CDR3 sequence is CASSLTRLAGNLNEQFF.

The genes are TRBV3-1 and TRBJ2-5; TCRdb returns TRBD1, unconfirmable since there is no DNA. The CDR3 is made up of 16 amino acids. Germline CDR1 is LGHDT and CDR2 is YNNKEL (reference sequence). CDR3 protein: CASSYKAGALQETQYF.

The chain uses TRBV7-2 and TRBJ2-2; the TRBD1 assignment by TCRdb is unverifiable without DNA. The CDR3 has 16 amino acids. Germline V gene sequence: CDR1 SGHTA, CDR2 FQGNSA. The CDR3 sequence: CASSLGLGPSYGELFF.

This chain links TRBV15 with TRBJ2-1; TCRdb returns TRBD1, unconfirmable since there is no DNA. This CDR3 is 14 amino acids long. The germline gives CDR1 LNHNV, CDR2 YYDKDF (reference sequence). CDR3 sequence reads: CATSSREKGDEQFF.

The chain carries TRBV12-3 or TRBV12-4 and TRBJ2-1; TCRdb selects TRBD2, and the lack of DNA leaves this call unchecked. This CDR3 comprises 12 residues. CDR3 in amino acids: CASRPTSVEQFF.

The gene calls are TRBV12-3 or TRBV12-4 and TRBJ2-5; TCRdb reports TRBD1, a call that lacks DNA to check it against. The CDR3 has 15 amino acids. The CDR3 reads CASRVTGGAGETQYF.

The chain couples TRBV7-2 to TRBJ2-3; TCRdb indicates TRBD1, and absent DNA this call remains unverified. The CDR3 is 12 residues long. Germline-derived CDR1 and CDR2 are SGHTA and FQGNSA. CDR3 sequence reads: CASSPGDWGQYF.